This T cell receptor beta chain was documented in a study of T cell responses to AZD1222 COVID-19 vaccine. The study's findings and limits: The study sampled repertoires only after the peak T cell response.

As for this clone: The antigen remains unidentified.

J was trimmed by 2 bases and V by 4 bases; bases with no gene match: 6. The germline gives CDR1 KGHSY, CDR2 FQNENV. This CDR3 contains 16 residues. Method: immunoSEQ multiplex PCR; TCRdb's copy keeps in-frame clones and lacks some. The table lists roughly 190,000 clones, more than 85% of them singletons, with 3% to 5% in the top ten. This receptor was identified in an adult in good health. The chain is built from TRBV16 and TRBJ1-5; 9 nucleotides align to TRBD1. This material consisted of peripheral blood, taken on day 0 of AZD1222 vaccination. Written as DNA, the CDR3 is TGTGCCAGCAGCCCGGAAGGGGACAGGGGCAATCAGCCCCAGCATTTT. The encoded protein is CASSPEGDRGNQPQHF.